This T cell receptor beta chain was sequenced during a study of response to subunit inactivated influenza vaccine. Study outcomes and limitations: Authors suggested seasonal influenza vaccinations each recruit few new T cells.

TCRdb redid the calling of the RT-PCR reads with MiXCR, one entry per CDR3 protein. The sample carries 400,000 to 550,000 distinct CDR3 sequences, around 25% recorded once. This clonotype came up once. Its antigen is not known. In germline, CDR1 is LGHNA, CDR2 YNFKEQ. This CDR3 comprises 16 residues. The J segment lost 0 bases and the V segment lost 2 bases, leaving 6 bases of the junction unmatched. The sequence was obtained from a man between 50 and 59 years old who received an inactivated influenza vaccine. This specimen was CD4+ T cells sorted from PBMCs, taken around 5 days after vaccination. The chain joins TRBV4-2 to TRBJ1-2, with 7 bases identical to TRBD1. The CDR3 nucleotides are TGTGCCAGCAGCCAACGAGACAGGGAAGCTAACTATGGCTACACCTTC. Protein product: CASSQRDREANYGYTF.